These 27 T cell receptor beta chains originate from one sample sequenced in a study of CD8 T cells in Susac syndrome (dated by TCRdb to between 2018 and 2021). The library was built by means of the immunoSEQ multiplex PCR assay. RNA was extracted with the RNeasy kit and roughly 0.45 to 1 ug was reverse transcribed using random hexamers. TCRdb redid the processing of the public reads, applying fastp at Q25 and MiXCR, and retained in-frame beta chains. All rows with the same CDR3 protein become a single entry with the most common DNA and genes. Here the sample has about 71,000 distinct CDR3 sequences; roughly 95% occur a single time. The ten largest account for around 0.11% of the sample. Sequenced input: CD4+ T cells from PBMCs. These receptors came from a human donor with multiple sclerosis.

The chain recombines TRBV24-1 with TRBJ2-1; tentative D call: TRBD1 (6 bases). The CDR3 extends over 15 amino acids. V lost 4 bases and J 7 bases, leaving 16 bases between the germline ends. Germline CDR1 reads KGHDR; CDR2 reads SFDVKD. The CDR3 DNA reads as TGTGCCACCAGTGAACCCGGGACATTTTTGAATGAGCAGTTCTTC. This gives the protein CATSEPGTFLNEQFF.

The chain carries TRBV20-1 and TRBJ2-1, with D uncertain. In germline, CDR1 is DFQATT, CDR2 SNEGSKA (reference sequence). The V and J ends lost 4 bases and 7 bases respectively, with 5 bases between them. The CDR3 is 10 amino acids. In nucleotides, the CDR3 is TGCAGTGCTACTAGTAATGAGCAGTTCTTC. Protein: CSATSNEQFF.

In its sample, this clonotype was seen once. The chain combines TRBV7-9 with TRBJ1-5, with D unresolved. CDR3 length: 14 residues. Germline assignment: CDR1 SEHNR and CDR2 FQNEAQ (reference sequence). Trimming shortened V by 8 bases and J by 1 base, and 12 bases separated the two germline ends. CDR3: CASQDRASNQPQHF. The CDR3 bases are TGTGCCAGCCAGGACCGGGCGAGCAATCAGCCCCAGCATTTT.

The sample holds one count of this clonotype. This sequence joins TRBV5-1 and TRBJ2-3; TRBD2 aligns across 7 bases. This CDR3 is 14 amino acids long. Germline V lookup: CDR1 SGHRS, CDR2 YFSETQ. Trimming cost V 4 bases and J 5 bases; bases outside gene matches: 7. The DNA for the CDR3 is TGCGCCAGCAGCCGGCGTCGGGGGGAAGATACGCAGTATTTT. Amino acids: CASSRRRGEDTQYF.

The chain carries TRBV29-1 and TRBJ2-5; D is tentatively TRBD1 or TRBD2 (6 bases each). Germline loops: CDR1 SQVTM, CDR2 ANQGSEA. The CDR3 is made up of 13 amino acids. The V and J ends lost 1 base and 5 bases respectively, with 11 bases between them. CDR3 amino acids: CSVEGQEGETQYF. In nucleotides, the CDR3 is TGCAGCGTTGAAGGACAGGAGGGGGAGACCCAGTACTTC.

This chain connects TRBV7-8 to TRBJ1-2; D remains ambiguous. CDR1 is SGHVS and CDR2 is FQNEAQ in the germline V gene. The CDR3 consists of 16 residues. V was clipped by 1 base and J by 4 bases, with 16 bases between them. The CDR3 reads CASSLGRKTATYGYTF. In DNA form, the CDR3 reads TGTGCCAGCAGCTTAGGCAGAAAGACTGCTACCTATGGCTACACCTTC.

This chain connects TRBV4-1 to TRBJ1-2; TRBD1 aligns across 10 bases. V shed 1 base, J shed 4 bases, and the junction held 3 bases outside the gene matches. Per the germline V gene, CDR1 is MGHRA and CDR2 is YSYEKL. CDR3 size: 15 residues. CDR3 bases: TGCGCCAGCAGCCAAGGCCGACAGGGGGCCTATGGCTACACCTTC. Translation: CASSQGRQGAYGYTF.

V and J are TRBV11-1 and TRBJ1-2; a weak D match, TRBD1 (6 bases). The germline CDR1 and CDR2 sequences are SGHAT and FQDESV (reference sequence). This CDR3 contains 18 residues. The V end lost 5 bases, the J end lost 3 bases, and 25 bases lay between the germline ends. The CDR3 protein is CASSRTATGSGDHYGYTF. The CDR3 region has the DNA TGTGCCAGCAGCCGAACAGCGACAGGTAGTGGAGATCACTATGGCTACACCTTC.

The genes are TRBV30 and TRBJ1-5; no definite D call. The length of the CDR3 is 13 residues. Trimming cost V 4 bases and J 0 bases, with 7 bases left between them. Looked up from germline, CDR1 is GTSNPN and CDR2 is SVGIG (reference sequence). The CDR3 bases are TGTGCCTGGACGAAGAATAGCAATCAGCCCCAGCATTTT. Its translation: CAWTKNSNQPQHF.

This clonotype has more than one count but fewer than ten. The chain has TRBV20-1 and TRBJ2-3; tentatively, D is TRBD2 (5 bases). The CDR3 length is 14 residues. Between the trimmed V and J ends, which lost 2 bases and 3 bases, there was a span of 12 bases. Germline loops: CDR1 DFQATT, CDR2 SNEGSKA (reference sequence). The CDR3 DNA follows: TGCAGTGCTAGACGGAGCAGAGGGACAGATACGCAGTATTTT. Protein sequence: CSARRSRGTDTQYF.

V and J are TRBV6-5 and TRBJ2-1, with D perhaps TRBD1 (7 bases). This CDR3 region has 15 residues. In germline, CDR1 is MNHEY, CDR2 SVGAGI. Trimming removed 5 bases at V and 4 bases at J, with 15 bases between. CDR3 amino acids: CASSNQGGLYNEQFF. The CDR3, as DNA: TGTGCCAGCAGTAATCAGGGGGGCCTGTACAATGAGCAGTTCTTC.

CDR3 region: CSVELSAGGYQETQYF. The CDR3, as DNA: TGCAGCGTTGAATTGTCAGCGGGGGGGTACCAAGAGACCCAGTACTTC. This chain connects TRBV29-1 to TRBJ2-5, with TRBD2 matching over 10 bases. The germline V gene encodes CDR1 SQVTM and CDR2 ANQGSEA. This CDR3 comprises 16 residues. V lost 2 bases and J lost 0; bases outside the gene matches: 6.

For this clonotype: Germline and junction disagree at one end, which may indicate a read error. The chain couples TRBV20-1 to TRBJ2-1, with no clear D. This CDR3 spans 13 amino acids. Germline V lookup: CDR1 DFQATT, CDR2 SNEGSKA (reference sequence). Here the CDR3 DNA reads TGCAGTGCTGGAGAGGTCCCCTTCGGTGAGCAGTTCTTC. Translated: CSAGEVPFGEQFF.

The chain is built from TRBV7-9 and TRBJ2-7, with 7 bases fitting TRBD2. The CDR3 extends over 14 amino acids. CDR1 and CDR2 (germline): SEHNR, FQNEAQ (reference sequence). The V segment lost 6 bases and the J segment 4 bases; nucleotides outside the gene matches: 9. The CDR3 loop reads CASSSSSGVYEQYF. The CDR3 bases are TGTGCCAGCAGTTCCTCCAGCGGGGTTTACGAGCAGTACTTC.

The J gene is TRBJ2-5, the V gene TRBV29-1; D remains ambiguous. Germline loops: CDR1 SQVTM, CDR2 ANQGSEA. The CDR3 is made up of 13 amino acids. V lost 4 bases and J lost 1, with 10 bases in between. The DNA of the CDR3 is TGCAGCGTTGGGCCAAGCCCCCAAGAGACCCAGTACTTC. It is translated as CSVGPSPQETQYF.

CDR3 nucleotides: TGTGCCAGCAGCCTGGGCAGTGGGGAGACCCAGTACTTC. As protein: CASSLGSGETQYF. The rearrangement uses TRBV7-2 and TRBJ2-5; unclear D gene. Between the trimmed V and J ends, which lost 5 bases and 5 bases, there was a span of 12 bases. The CDR3 runs 13 residues. CDR1 and CDR2 from the germline V gene are SGHTA and FQGNSA.

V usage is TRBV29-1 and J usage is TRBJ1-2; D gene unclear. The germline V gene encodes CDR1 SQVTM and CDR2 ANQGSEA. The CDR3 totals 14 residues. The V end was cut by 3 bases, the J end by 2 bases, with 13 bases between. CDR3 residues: CSVDDWHSNYGYTF. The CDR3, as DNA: TGCAGCGTTGACGACTGGCATTCAAACTATGGCTACACCTTC.

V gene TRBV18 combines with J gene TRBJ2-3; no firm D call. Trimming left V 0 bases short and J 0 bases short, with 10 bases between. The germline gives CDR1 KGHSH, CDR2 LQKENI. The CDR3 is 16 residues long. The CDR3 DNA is TGTGCCAGCTCACCACCCTGGGGTCTTAGCACAGATACGCAGTATTTT. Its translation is CASSPPWGLSTDTQYF.

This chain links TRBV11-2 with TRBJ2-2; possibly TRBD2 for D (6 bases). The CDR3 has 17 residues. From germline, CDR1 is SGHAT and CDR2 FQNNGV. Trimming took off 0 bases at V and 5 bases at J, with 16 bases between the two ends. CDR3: CASSLDWDRGRTGELFF. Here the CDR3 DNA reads TGTGCCAGCAGCTTAGATTGGGACCGGGGGAGAACCGGGGAGCTGTTTTTT.

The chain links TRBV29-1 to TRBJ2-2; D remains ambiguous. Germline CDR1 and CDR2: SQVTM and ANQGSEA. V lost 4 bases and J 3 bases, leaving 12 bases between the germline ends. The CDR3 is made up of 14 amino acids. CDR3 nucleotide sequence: TGCAGCGTTGCTCGTTCGGCGGACACCGGGGAGCTGTTTTTT. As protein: CSVARSADTGELFF.

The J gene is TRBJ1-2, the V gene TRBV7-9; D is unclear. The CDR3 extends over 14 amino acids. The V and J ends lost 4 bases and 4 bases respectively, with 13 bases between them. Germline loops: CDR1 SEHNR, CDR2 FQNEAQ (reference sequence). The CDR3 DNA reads TGTGCCAGCAGCTCAGAGGCGGGTGGCTATGGCTACACCTTC. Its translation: CASSSEAGGYGYTF. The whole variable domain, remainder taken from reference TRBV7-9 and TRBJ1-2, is DTGVSQNPRHKITKRGQNVTFRCDPISEHNRLYWYRQTLGQGPEFLTYFQNEAQLEKSRLLSDRFSAERPKGSFSTLEIQRTEQGDSAMYLCASSSEAGGYGYTFGSGTRLTVV.

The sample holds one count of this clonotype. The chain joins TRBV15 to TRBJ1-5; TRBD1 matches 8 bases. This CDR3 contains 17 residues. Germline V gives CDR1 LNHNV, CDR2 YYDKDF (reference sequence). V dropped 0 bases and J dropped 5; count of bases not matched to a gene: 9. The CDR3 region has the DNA TGTGCCACCAGCAGAGATGGCCCCAGGGGGCAAGATCAGCCCCAGCATTTT. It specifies CATSRDGPRGQDQPQHF.

This chain's CDR3 is CAWSTGSRTEAFF. CDR3 DNA: TGTGCCTGGAGTACGGGCAGTAGGACTGAAGCTTTCTTT. The gene calls are TRBV30 and TRBJ1-1; D not certain. The CDR3 loop spans 13 amino acids. The germline V and J ends were trimmed by 2 bases and 5 bases, with 12 bases remaining between them. The V gene's germline CDR1 is GTSNPN and CDR2 SVGIG (reference sequence).

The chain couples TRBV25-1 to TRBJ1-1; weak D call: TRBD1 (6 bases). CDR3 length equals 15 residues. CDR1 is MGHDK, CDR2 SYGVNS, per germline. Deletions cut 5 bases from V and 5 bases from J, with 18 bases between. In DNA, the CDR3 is TGTGCCAGCAGTACTGACACCGGGACAAAAACTGAAGCTTTCTTT. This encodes CASSTDTGTKTEAFF.

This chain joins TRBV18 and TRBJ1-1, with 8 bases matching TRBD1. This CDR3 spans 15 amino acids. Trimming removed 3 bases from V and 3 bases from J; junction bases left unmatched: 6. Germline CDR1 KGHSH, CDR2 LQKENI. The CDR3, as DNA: TGTGCCAGCTCACCGCCACAGGGGGGGGACACTGAAGCTTTCTTT. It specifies CASSPPQGGDTEAFF.

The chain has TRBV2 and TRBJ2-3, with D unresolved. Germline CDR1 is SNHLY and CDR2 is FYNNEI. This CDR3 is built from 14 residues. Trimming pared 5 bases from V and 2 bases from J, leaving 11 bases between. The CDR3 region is CASSILQPTDTQYF. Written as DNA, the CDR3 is TGTGCCAGCAGTATTTTACAGCCCACAGATACGCAGTATTTT.

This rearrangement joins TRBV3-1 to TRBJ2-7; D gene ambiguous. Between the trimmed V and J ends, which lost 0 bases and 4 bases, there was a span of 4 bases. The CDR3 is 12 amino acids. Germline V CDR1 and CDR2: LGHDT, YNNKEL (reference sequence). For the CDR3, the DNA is TGTGCCAGCAGCCAAGAATGGTACGAGCAGTACTTC. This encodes CASSQEWYEQYF.